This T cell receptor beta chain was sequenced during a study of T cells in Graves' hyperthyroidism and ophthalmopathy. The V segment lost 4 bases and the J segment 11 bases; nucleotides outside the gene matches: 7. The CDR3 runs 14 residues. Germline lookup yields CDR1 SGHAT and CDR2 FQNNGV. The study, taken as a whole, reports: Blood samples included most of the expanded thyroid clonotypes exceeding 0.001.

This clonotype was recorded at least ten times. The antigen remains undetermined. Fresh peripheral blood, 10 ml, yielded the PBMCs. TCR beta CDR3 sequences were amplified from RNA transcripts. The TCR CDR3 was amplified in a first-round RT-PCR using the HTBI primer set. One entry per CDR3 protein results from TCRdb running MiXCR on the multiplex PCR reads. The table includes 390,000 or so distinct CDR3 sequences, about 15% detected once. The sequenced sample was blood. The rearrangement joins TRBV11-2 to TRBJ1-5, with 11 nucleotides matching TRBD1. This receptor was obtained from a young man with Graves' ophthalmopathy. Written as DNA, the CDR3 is TGTGCCAGCAGCTCCGGACAGGGGGCGGTAGCCCAGCATTTT. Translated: CASSSGQGAVAQHF.